This record covers a single T cell receptor beta chain. The data originate from a study of cytomegalovirus exposure and HLA in healthy donors. Unmatched junction bases numbered 7, after V lost 3 bases and J lost 2 bases. Germline V CDR1 and CDR2: KGHSH, LQKENI. This CDR3 region has 15 residues. PCR involved 60 Vbeta and 13 Jbeta primers. Data came from immunoSEQ multiplex PCR; TCRdb stores just in-frame clones and leaves some out. The data contain about 100,000 clones, more than 70% of them seen just once; the ten biggest clones take up 15% to 20%. This receptor was obtained from a woman aged 55-70 years in good health and CMV-seropositive. The V gene is TRBV18, the J gene TRBJ2-7, with 7 positions matching TRBD2. The sample was PBMCs. The DNA of the CDR3 is TGTGCCAGCTCACCCCCGCGAGCGGGGACCTACGAGCAGTACTTC. This gives the protein CASSPPRAGTYEQYF.